Listed below are T cell receptor beta chains from one sample, sequenced in a study of identical twins. TCRdb ran MiXCR on the 5' RACE reads and lists one entry per CDR3 protein. The sample shows some 1,700,000 distinct CDR3 sequences, about 31% of them seen only once. Material: cord blood. These receptor sequences come from a newborn girl in good health. The CDR3 runs from the conserved cysteine through the conserved F or W. Each record gives: D gene, V gene, J gene, clone size, CDR3 DNA, CDR3 protein. D genes are given only for firm matches. Not all rows give a size; the values are once, few, many and, for expanded clones, a class.

d_gene: TRBD2; v_gene: TRBV7-2; j_gene: TRBJ2-5; abundance: -; CDR3nt: TGTGCCAGCAGCTTAACCCCTAGCGGGGGGGGGTACCAAGAGACCCAGTACTTC; CDR3aa: CASSLTPSGGGYQETQYF
d_gene: -; v_gene: TRBV6-8; j_gene: TRBJ2-3; abundance: -; CDR3nt: TGTGCCAGCAGTTACCCTAGCCCAGATACGCGGTATTTT; CDR3aa: CASSYPSPDTRYF
d_gene: -; v_gene: TRBV5-1; j_gene: TRBJ2-1; abundance: -; CDR3nt: TGCGCCAGCAGCTTGGCCTCCAGCCCCTATAATGAGCAGTTCTTC; CDR3aa: CASSLASSPYNEQFF
d_gene: TRBD2; v_gene: TRBV6-6; j_gene: TRBJ2-5; abundance: many; CDR3nt: TGTGCCAGCAGTTACGGGCTAGCGGAAGAGACCCAGTACTTC; CDR3aa: CASSYGLAEETQYF
d_gene: -; v_gene: TRBV24-1; j_gene: TRBJ2-5; abundance: -; CDR3nt: TGTGCCACCTCGAAGGGCCCTCAAGAGACCCAGTACTTC; CDR3aa: CATSKGPQETQYF
d_gene: -; v_gene: TRBV24-1; j_gene: TRBJ2-5; abundance: -; CDR3nt: TGTGCCACCAGTGATCCCACGGAGACCCAGTACTTC; CDR3aa: CATSDPTETQYF
d_gene: -; v_gene: TRBV20-1; j_gene: TRBJ2-1; abundance: -; CDR3nt: TGCAGTGCCTCGCCGGGACTGAACTACAATGAGCAGTTCTTC; CDR3aa: CSASPGLNYNEQFF
d_gene: TRBD1; v_gene: TRBV7-9; j_gene: TRBJ1-6; abundance: many; CDR3nt: TGTGCCAGCAGCCGACAGGGCTCCTATAATTCACCCCTCCACTTT; CDR3aa: CASSRQGSYNSPLHF
d_gene: TRBD2; v_gene: TRBV20-1; j_gene: TRBJ2-7; abundance: -; CDR3nt: TGCAGTGCTAGGGCTAGCGGGAGCGGGGCCTACAATGAGCAGTACTTC; CDR3aa: CSARASGSGAYNEQYF
d_gene: -; v_gene: TRBV7-2; j_gene: TRBJ2-1; abundance: -; CDR3nt: TGTGCCAGCAGCTTATCTCCAGCGGGCCCCAATGAGCAGTTCTTC; CDR3aa: CASSLSPAGPNEQFF
d_gene: -; v_gene: TRBV5-1; j_gene: TRBJ2-5; abundance: many; CDR3nt: TGCGCCAGCAAGTCCCCGGGGATACTCCAAGAGACCCAGTACTTC; CDR3aa: CASKSPGILQETQYF
d_gene: TRBD2; v_gene: TRBV28; j_gene: TRBJ2-7; abundance: -; CDR3nt: TGTGCCACCAAACTAGCGGGAGCAACGAGCGAGCAGTACTTC; CDR3aa: CATKLAGATSEQYF
d_gene: -; v_gene: TRBV10-3; j_gene: TRBJ2-7; abundance: -; CDR3nt: TGTGCCATCTTTTGCCGGTTCTACGAGCAGTACTTC; CDR3aa: CAIFCRFYEQYF
d_gene: -; v_gene: TRBV20-1; j_gene: TRBJ2-7; abundance: -; CDR3nt: TGCAGTGCTTATAGGGCCGGTGAGCAGTACTTC; CDR3aa: CSAYRAGEQYF
d_gene: -; v_gene: TRBV19; j_gene: TRBJ2-3; abundance: few; CDR3nt: TGTGCCAGTATGCGGACTCTGGGGGATACGCAGTATTTT; CDR3aa: CASMRTLGDTQYF
d_gene: -; v_gene: TRBV25-1; j_gene: TRBJ1-2; abundance: -; CDR3nt: TGTGCCAGCAGTGAATGGGGACTCGGGGATGGCTACACCTTC; CDR3aa: CASSEWGLGDGYTF
d_gene: -; v_gene: TRBV12-3/TRBV12-4; j_gene: TRBJ2-7; abundance: many; CDR3nt: TGTGCCAGCACCCGTGCGGGGCGGTTCGAGCAGTACTTC; CDR3aa: CASTRAGRFEQYF
d_gene: -; v_gene: TRBV7-2; j_gene: TRBJ2-5; abundance: -; CDR3nt: TGTGCCAGCAGCCACTGGGACTCCCAAGAGACCCAGTACTTC; CDR3aa: CASSHWDSQETQYF
d_gene: TRBD2; v_gene: TRBV2; j_gene: TRBJ2-3; abundance: -; CDR3nt: TGTGCCAGCAGCAGACTAGCCACTGGGGATACGCAGTATTTT; CDR3aa: CASSRLATGDTQYF
d_gene: -; v_gene: TRBV5-1; j_gene: TRBJ1-2; abundance: -; CDR3nt: TGCGCCAGCAGCTTGGGACACACCAAATATGGCTACACCTTC; CDR3aa: CASSLGHTKYGYTF
d_gene: -; v_gene: TRBV24-1; j_gene: TRBJ2-1; abundance: few; CDR3nt: TGTGCCACCAGTGAGGCAGGGGTAGGTGAGCAGTTCTTC; CDR3aa: CATSEAGVGEQFF
d_gene: TRBD1; v_gene: TRBV10-3; j_gene: TRBJ2-1; abundance: few; CDR3nt: TGTGCCATCAGTGGGACCGGGACAGGGGACTACAATGAGCAGTTCTTC; CDR3aa: CAISGTGTGDYNEQFF
d_gene: -; v_gene: TRBV4-1; j_gene: TRBJ2-7; abundance: -; CDR3nt: TGCGCCAGCAGCCAAGATGCGTTGTCGGAGTTAGGTGAGCAGTACTTC; CDR3aa: CASSQDALSELGEQYF
d_gene: -; v_gene: TRBV6-1; j_gene: TRBJ2-5; abundance: -; CDR3nt: TGTGCCAGCAGTGTAGTAGGTCGGGAGACCCAGTACTTC; CDR3aa: CASSVVGRETQYF
d_gene: -; v_gene: TRBV20-1; j_gene: TRBJ2-3; abundance: few; CDR3nt: TGCAGTGCTAGCTCCGCATCAACAGATACGCAGTATTTT; CDR3aa: CSASSASTDTQYF
d_gene: -; v_gene: TRBV3-1; j_gene: TRBJ2-3; abundance: few; CDR3nt: TGTGCCACCTCAGACATCCGCGTCCGCACAGATACGCAGTATTTT; CDR3aa: CATSDIRVRTDTQYF
d_gene: -; v_gene: TRBV6-2/TRBV6-3; j_gene: TRBJ1-2; abundance: few; CDR3nt: TGTGCCAGCCACGTCCAGAACTATGGCTACACCTTC; CDR3aa: CASHVQNYGYTF
d_gene: TRBD2; v_gene: TRBV7-9; j_gene: TRBJ2-1; abundance: few; CDR3nt: TGTGCCAGCAGCAACCGAAGGGGACTAGTTATCGACAATGAGCAGTTCTTC; CDR3aa: CASSNRRGLVIDNEQFF
d_gene: -; v_gene: TRBV28; j_gene: TRBJ2-7; abundance: -; CDR3nt: TGTGCCAGCAGCCCCACAGGGTCCGGGTTCCCTTTCGACGAGCAGTACTTC; CDR3aa: CASSPTGSGFPFDEQYF
d_gene: -; v_gene: TRBV28; j_gene: TRBJ1-1; abundance: -; CDR3nt: TGTGCCAGCAGTTTGCCAGGGGCCCCGAACACTGAAGCTTTCTTT; CDR3aa: CASSLPGAPNTEAFF
d_gene: -; v_gene: TRBV2; j_gene: TRBJ2-4; abundance: few; CDR3nt: TGTGCCAGCAGTGATGAAGCTTTTCATCAGTACTTC; CDR3aa: CASSDEAFHQYF
d_gene: -; v_gene: TRBV5-4; j_gene: TRBJ2-3; abundance: few; CDR3nt: TGTGCCAGCAGCTTGGGGGGAGTTGACACAGATACGCAGTATTTT; CDR3aa: CASSLGGVDTDTQYF
d_gene: TRBD2; v_gene: TRBV27; j_gene: TRBJ2-3; abundance: many; CDR3nt: TGTGCCAGCAGTTTCCGACTAGCGGGGGCTGCAGATACGCAGTATTTT; CDR3aa: CASSFRLAGAADTQYF
d_gene: -; v_gene: TRBV3-1; j_gene: TRBJ1-2; abundance: few; CDR3nt: TGTGCCAGCAGCTTCCTCGGACAGTCAATGGGCTACACCTTC; CDR3aa: CASSFLGQSMGYTF
d_gene: -; v_gene: TRBV28; j_gene: TRBJ1-2; abundance: -; CDR3nt: TGTGCCAGCAGTTTTCGCCGGAGGGGCTACACCTTC; CDR3aa: CASSFRRRGYTF
d_gene: -; v_gene: TRBV6-1; j_gene: TRBJ1-4; abundance: -; CDR3nt: TGTGCCAGCAGTGAAGCGGGTCCGAGGAATGAAAAACTGTTTTTT; CDR3aa: CASSEAGPRNEKLFF
d_gene: TRBD2; v_gene: TRBV20-1; j_gene: TRBJ2-1; abundance: -; CDR3nt: TGCAGTGCCAAACTAGCGGGAAAGAATGAGCAGTTCTTC; CDR3aa: CSAKLAGKNEQFF
d_gene: TRBD1; v_gene: TRBV25-1; j_gene: TRBJ1-2; abundance: few; CDR3nt: TGTGCCAGCAGTGTTAGTGGGACAGGGAGTGTGTTGAGTGGCTACACCTTC; CDR3aa: CASSVSGTGSVLSGYTF
d_gene: TRBD1; v_gene: TRBV10-3; j_gene: TRBJ1-2; abundance: -; CDR3nt: TGTGCCATCAGTGAGTCAAGGACAGGGACACTTGGCTACACCTTC; CDR3aa: CAISESRTGTLGYTF
d_gene: TRBD2; v_gene: TRBV3-1; j_gene: TRBJ2-7; abundance: few; CDR3nt: TGTGCCAGCGCCCCGTCCTGGGGGGGGAGCTCCTACGAGCAGTACTTC; CDR3aa: CASAPSWGGSSYEQYF
d_gene: -; v_gene: TRBV6-5; j_gene: TRBJ2-2; abundance: once; CDR3nt: TGTGCCAGCACCAATCAGGGCAGGGGGAACACCGGGGAGCTGTTTTTT; CDR3aa: CASTNQGRGNTGELFF